The 20 T cell receptor beta chains below were found in one sample sequenced in a study of CD8 T cells in ankylosing spondylitis. TCRdb independently ran MiXCR on the 5' RACE reads; one entry per CDR3 protein. The table records 200,000 or so distinct CDR3 sequences, 10% to 15% of them present only once. Sequencing was done on a sample of blood, either unsorted or a sorted T cell fraction (not recorded which). All receptors derive from a female donor with ankylosing spondylitis or in good health (not recorded which).

The sample holds many counts of this clonotype. V gene TRBV27 combines with J gene TRBJ2-1, with D possibly being TRBD1 or TRBD2 (5 bases each). The CDR3 runs 17 residues. The germline V gene has CDR1 MNHEY and CDR2 SMNVEV (reference sequence). V lost 1 base, J lost 2 bases, and 15 bases lay in between. CDR3 region: CASSLWGSAIAYNEQFF. The CDR3 DNA reads as TGTGCCAGCAGTTTATGGGGGTCGGCCATTGCCTACAATGAGCAGTTCTTC.

This clonotype was recorded a few times. The chain is built from TRBV7-2 and TRBJ2-1; tentatively, D is TRBD2 (6 bases). CDR1 is SGHTA, CDR2 FQGNSA, per germline. Trimming stripped 3 bases from V and 3 bases from J, with 9 bases between. The CDR3 has 14 residues. The CDR3 spells CASSFGTGYNEQFF. CDR3 nucleotides: TGTGCCAGCAGCTTCGGGACTGGCTACAATGAGCAGTTCTTC.

This clonotype has just a few counts. V gene TRBV10-3 combines with J gene TRBJ1-5, with 7 bases that match TRBD1. CDR3 length: 15 amino acids. Trimming took 0 bases from V and 5 from J; bases not matched to a gene: 4. Germline CDR1 ENHRY, CDR2 SYGVKD. The CDR3: CAISESRGRDQPQHF. In nucleotides, the CDR3 is TGTGCCATCAGTGAGTCGAGGGGGCGAGATCAGCCCCAGCATTTT.

V gene TRBV7-2 combines with J gene TRBJ2-3, with 7 positions matching TRBD2. The CDR3 extends over 14 amino acids. V gave up 3 bases and J gave up 5 bases; unmatched junction bases: 5. Germline CDR1 is SGHTA and CDR2 is FQGNSA. The CDR3 reads CASSLSGLLDTQYF. Written as DNA, the CDR3 is TGTGCCAGCAGCTTGTCGGGACTATTAGATACGCAGTATTTT.

This clonotype was counted at least ten times. The rearrangement uses TRBV28 and TRBJ1-5; D is undetermined. Germline V gene sequence: CDR1 MDHEN, CDR2 SYDVKM. The V and J ends lost 6 bases and 9 bases respectively, with 6 bases between them. The CDR3 sequence is 10 residues long. The chain's CDR3 is CASSRRPQHF. The CDR3 DNA reads as TGTGCCAGCAGCCGCCGGCCCCAGCATTTT.

This clonotype was recorded at least ten times. V and J are TRBV20-1 and TRBJ2-7; 10 bases map to TRBD2. From germline, CDR1 is DFQATT and CDR2 SNEGSKA (reference sequence). The V gene end was trimmed by 3 bases and the J gene end by 6 bases; junction bases not matched to a gene: 8. This CDR3 comprises 14 residues. CDR3 region: CSARLAGGPREQYF. DNA of the CDR3: TGCAGTGCTAGGTTAGCGGGAGGCCCACGCGAGCAGTACTTC.

This clonotype was picked up a small number of times. The V and J genes are TRBV5-4 and TRBJ2-1; tentatively, D is TRBD1 or TRBD2 (5 bases each). Germline V lookup: CDR1 SGHNT, CDR2 YYREEE (reference sequence). The V and J ends lost 5 bases and 10 bases respectively, with 16 bases between them. This CDR3 has 13 amino acids. CDR3 DNA: TGTGCCAGCAGTCCGGGGCCCGGCAAGGAGCAGTTCTTC. Protein sequence: CASSPGPGKEQFF.

In its sample, this clonotype was seen a few times. J is TRBJ2-3 and V is TRBV5-1; D is unresolved. The CDR3 runs 15 residues. From germline, CDR1 is SGHRS and CDR2 YFSETQ. The V end lost 5 bases, the J end lost 2 bases, and 15 bases lay between the germline ends. The CDR3: CASRHRVKDTDTQYF. CDR3 DNA: TGCGCCAGCAGGCACCGGGTTAAGGACACAGATACGCAGTATTTT. The entire variable domain, with the rest obtained from reference TRBV5-1 and TRBJ2-3, is as follows: KAGVTQTPRYLIKTRGQQVTLSCSPISGHRSVSWYQQTPGQGLQFLFEYFSETQRNKGNFPGRFSGRQFSNSRSEMNVSTLELGDSALYLCASRHRVKDTDTQYFGPGTRLTVL.

This clonotype has ten or more counts. This rearrangement joins TRBV14 to TRBJ2-2, with a possible D match to TRBD1 (5 bases). This CDR3 comprises 16 residues. Trimming removed 4 bases at V and 6 bases at J, with 18 bases between. CDR1 and CDR2 (germline): SGHDN, FVKESK. The CDR3 DNA follows: TGTGCCAGCAGCCTCAGGGTTAGGAGTTCGTCCGGGGAGCTGTTTTTT. Translating it yields CASSLRVRSSSGELFF.

There are many counts of this clonotype. The CDR3 is CASSQDRLAGLSTGELFF. CDR3 nucleotides: TGCGCCAGCAGCCAAGACCGACTAGCGGGGCTCAGCACCGGGGAGCTGTTTTTT. The chain is built from TRBV4-1 and TRBJ2-2, with TRBD2 matching over 11 bases. Germline V CDR1 and CDR2: MGHRA, YSYEKL. J was trimmed by 4 bases and V by 0 bases; bases with no gene match: 7. The CDR3 runs 18 residues.

This clonotype was counted ten times or more. V usage is TRBV11-2 and J usage is TRBJ1-5; D gene uncertain. The germline V gene has CDR1 SGHAT and CDR2 FQNNGV. V lost 0 bases and J lost 0, with 6 bases in between. This CDR3 spans 15 amino acids. The CDR3 spells CASSLDGDSNQPQHF. CDR3 nucleotides: TGTGCCAGCAGCTTAGATGGGGATAGCAATCAGCCCCAGCATTTT.

This clonotype was seen at least ten times. The rearrangement joins TRBV11-2 to TRBJ2-1, with 8 bases fitting TRBD2. The germline V gene has CDR1 SGHAT and CDR2 FQNNGV. After removal of 0 bases from V and 4 bases from J, the junction contained 5 bases not matched to a gene. This CDR3 is 16 amino acids long. The CDR3 sequence: CASSLEPAGAYNEQFF. The CDR3 bases are TGTGCCAGCAGCTTAGAACCAGCGGGAGCATACAATGAGCAGTTCTTC.

This clonotype was picked up one time. This may stem from a read error, because a much larger clone lies one nucleotide away. This chain joins TRBV7-9 and TRBJ2-7; 9 positions agree with TRBD2. This CDR3 has 13 residues. Germline V gives CDR1 SEHNR, CDR2 FQNEAQ (reference sequence). V was pared by 8 bases and J by 3 bases, with 5 bases of the junction left unmatched. The CDR3 reads CASQVSGSYEQYF. DNA of the CDR3: TGTGCCAGCCAAGTTAGCGGGAGCTACGAGCAGTACTTC.

This clonotype appeared many times. The chain carries TRBV20-1 and TRBJ1-2; weak D call: TRBD1 (5 bases). Trimming left V 1 base short and J 8 bases short, with 20 bases between. Germline V gene sequence: CDR1 DFQATT, CDR2 SNEGSKA (reference sequence). The CDR3 is 15 residues long. The CDR3: CSARVPGLMGEGYTF. The CDR3 coding sequence is TGCAGTGCTAGAGTCCCGGGCCTCATGGGGGAGGGCTACACCTTC.

V and J are TRBV5-6 and TRBJ2-1, with D possibly matching TRBD1 (7 bases). Germline V CDR1 and CDR2: SGHDT, YYEEEE. The CDR3 covers 15 residues. The V gene lost 1 base and the J gene lost 7 bases, with 15 bases spanning the gap. CDR3 in amino acids: CASSLTGEVGNEQFF. In DNA, the CDR3 is TGTGCCAGCAGCTTGACAGGGGAGGTGGGTAATGAGCAGTTCTTC.

This clonotype appeared many times. The chain is built from TRBV27 and TRBJ1-6, with unresolved D. CDR1 is MNHEY and CDR2 is SMNVEV in the germline V gene (reference sequence). The ends were cut back, 7 bases at V and 14 bases at J, with 15 bases in the middle. This CDR3 comprises 12 residues. In DNA form, the CDR3 reads TGTGCCAGCAAAAGTAGTAGTCGGTCCCTCCACTTT. It is translated as CASKSSSRSLHF.

This clonotype occurred a few times. The rearrangement uses TRBV5-6 and TRBJ2-7; the D gene is possibly TRBD1 (6 bases). This CDR3 is built from 14 residues. With 2 bases removed from V and 0 bases from J, the gap between germline ends came to 9 bases. Germline CDR1 and CDR2: SGHDT and YYEEEE. DNA for the CDR3: TGTGCCAGCAGCTTCCGGACAGCCTCCTACGAGCAGTACTTC. It specifies CASSFRTASYEQYF.

This clonotype is labeled as medium-sized. The chain is built from TRBV24-1 and TRBJ2-2, with D possibly matching TRBD1 (5 bases). This CDR3 has 17 residues. Germline V gene lookup returns CDR1 KGHDR and CDR2 SFDVKD. Trimming took 3 bases from V and 4 from J, leaving 17 bases between them. CDR3 in amino acids: CATSDPGDRNVTGELFF. Written as DNA, the CDR3 is TGTGCCACCAGTGATCCCGGAGACAGAAATGTCACCGGGGAGCTGTTTTTT.

In this sample, this clonotype turned up many times. V gene TRBV21-1 combines with J gene TRBJ2-7. TRBV21-1 is reported as a pseudogene. CDR3 length: 15 amino acids. The CDR3 protein is CASSKHSQENYEQYF. The DNA of the CDR3 is TGTGCCAGCAGCAAACATAGCCAGGAAAACTACGAGCAGTACTTC.

This clonotype showed up many times. This sequence joins TRBV20-1 and TRBJ2-2; D call uncertain. Per the germline V gene, CDR1 is DFQATT and CDR2 is SNEGSKA (reference sequence). The ends were cut back, 0 bases at V and 6 bases at J, with 11 bases in the middle. This CDR3 is built from 14 residues. The CDR3 loop reads CSARESQGAGELFF. The CDR3 region has the DNA TGCAGTGCTAGAGAAAGCCAAGGCGCCGGGGAGCTGTTTTTT.